This T cell receptor beta chain originates from a study of healthy donors' naive CD4 and CD8 T cells. Study details: Donors came from three age groups: 20-25, 40-50 and 60-70 years. All functional IMGT TCR alpha variants were covered by new primers. Study conclusions and caveats: Bulk sequencing left alpha and beta chains unpaired.

A linear amplification protocol produced the TCR libraries from 500 ng of total RNA. Each CDR3 protein gets one entry after TCRdb re-called the reads with MiXCR. The sample contains about 200,000 distinct CDR3 sequences, nearly 75% of which appear only once. This clonotype was recorded a few times. What it binds is unknown. In germline, CDR1 is SGHDT, CDR2 YYEEEE. V lost 4 bases and J 3 bases, leaving 16 bases between the germline ends. The CDR3 runs 15 residues. The clonotype comes from a pool of human donors in good health; the sample pools cells from several healthy donors. Specimen: naive CD4+ and CD8+ T cells sorted from blood, pooled from several donors. The chain uses TRBV5-6 and TRBJ1-2; D is uncertain. The CDR3 nucleotides read TGTGCCAGCAGCAACGACCCGGACCCAGACTATGGCTACACCTTC. Its translation is CASSNDPDPDYGYTF.